The clone carrying this TCR beta chain was seen only once. Its target is not known. The investigators reverse transcribed all of the isolated RNA, so they sequenced expressed TCRB transcripts. Generated by immunoSEQ multiplex PCR, the TCRdb table keeps only in-frame clones and is missing some. Counted here are more than 350,000 clones, over 10% occurring once; the ten biggest clones make up approximately 0.045%. The data belong to a study of beta chain features in type 1 diabetes. The study's findings and limits: Among all four CD4+ subsets, Type 1 diabetes patients had TCRB CDR3s that were moderately but significantly shorter.

The CDR3 covers 14 residues. Trimming shortened V by 5 bases and J by 3 bases, and 14 bases separated the two germline ends. Germline assignment: CDR1 SEHNR and CDR2 FQNEAQ (reference sequence). A single heparinised blood sample, averaging about 100 mL, was obtained per donor. By way of CD45RO/CCR7/CD25/CD127/CD95/CD27, the CD4+ regulatory, stem cell-like memory, central memory and naive cells were sorted. Every sorted population was more than 95% pure. This TCR was recovered from a woman aged 18-29 years in good health. The chain uses TRBV7-9 and TRBJ2-7; weak D call: TRBD1 (6 bases). Sequenced sample: naive CD4+ T cells from blood. CDR3 amino acids: CASSAQQGVYEQYF. In DNA form, the CDR3 reads TGTGCCAGCAGCGCCCAACAGGGTGTCTACGAGCAGTACTTC.